The rows below give T cell receptor beta chains drawn from one sample of a study of early stage breast cancer tumors. The data were produced by immunoSEQ multiplex PCR, yet TCRdb's version contains in-frame clones alone and is incomplete. The data contain 50,000 or so clones, 83% of them singletons. Sequencing used blood. These TCRs come from a person aged 50-59 years with breast cancer. CDR3s include the opening cysteine and the closing phenylalanine or tryptophan. D genes are given only for firm matches. Not every row has a clone size; where given, it reads once, few, many or a size class.

-	TRBV5-4	TRBJ1-1	-	17	CASSFGTGTNPPTEAFF	TGTGCCAGCAGCTTCGGTACAGGGACCAATCCACCCACTGAAGCTTTCTTT
-	TRBV5-6	TRBJ1-2	TRBD1	12	CASTPGGNGYTF	TGTGCCAGCACCCCAGGGGGTAATGGCTACACCTTC
-	TRBV28	TRBJ1-2	-	17	CASTAGVRASANYGYTF	TGTGCCAGCACCGCGGGCGTCAGGGCTTCTGCTAACTATGGCTACACCTTC
-	TRBV5-6	TRBJ1-5	-	14	CASSPRGRDQPQHF	TGTGCCAGCAGCCCGCGGGGGCGGGATCAGCCCCAGCATTTT
once	TRBV21-1	TRBJ1-1	-	15	CASSNYGRPYTEAFF	TGTGCCAGCAGCAATTATGGCAGGCCTTACACTGAAGCTTTCTTT
-	TRBV18	TRBJ1-5	TRBD1	15	CASSPTGGRNQPQHF	TGTGCCAGCTCACCGACAGGGGGACGCAATCAGCCCCAGCATTTT
-	TRBV7-2	TRBJ2-7	-	15	CASSLGGAVYYEQYF	TGTGCCAGCAGCTTAGGGGGGGCAGTCTACTACGAGCAGTACTTC
-	TRBV7-2	TRBJ2-2	-	15	CASSLQGLPRGELFF	TGTGCCAGCAGCTTACAAGGACTCCCTCGCGGGGAGCTGTTTTTT
-	TRBV7-8	TRBJ1-4	-	14	CASSPRLANEKLFF	TGTGCCAGCAGCCCGCGTCTCGCTAATGAAAAACTGTTTTTT
few	TRBV7-8	TRBJ2-6	-	16	CASSSVGLVGANVLTF	TGTGCCAGCAGTTCCGTGGGGCTAGTTGGGGCCAACGTCCTGACTTTC
-	TRBV28	TRBJ1-5	-	15	CASSSPTGRHQPQHF	TGTGCCAGCAGTTCACCTACAGGAAGGCATCAGCCCCAGCATTTT
-	TRBV30	TRBJ2-3	-	11	CAWSRGDTQYF	TGTGCCTGGAGTCGCGGGGATACGCAGTATTTT
-	TRBV6-5	TRBJ1-1	-	11	CASSEWGGAFF	TGTGCCAGCAGTGAATGGGGCGGAGCTTTCTTT
-	TRBV9	TRBJ2-1	-	13	CASSVAPNNEQFF	TGTGCCAGCAGCGTAGCCCCGAACAATGAGCAGTTCTTC
once	TRBV2	TRBJ1-2	TRBD1	15	CASSEVRGRREGYTF	TGTGCCAGCAGTGAAGTCAGGGGGCGCCGGGAGGGCTACACCTTC